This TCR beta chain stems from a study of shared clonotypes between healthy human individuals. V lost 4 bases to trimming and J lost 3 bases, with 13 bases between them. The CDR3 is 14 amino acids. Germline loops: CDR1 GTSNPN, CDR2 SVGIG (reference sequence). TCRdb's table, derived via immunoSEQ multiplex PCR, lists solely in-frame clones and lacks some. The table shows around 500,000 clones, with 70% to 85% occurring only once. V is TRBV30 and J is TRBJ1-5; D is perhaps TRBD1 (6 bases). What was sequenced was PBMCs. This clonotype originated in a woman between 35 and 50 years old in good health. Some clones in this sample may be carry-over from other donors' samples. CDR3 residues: CAWNGPGHNQPQHF. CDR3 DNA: TGTGCCTGGAACGGTCCGGGACACAATCAGCCCCAGCATTTT.